This T cell receptor (beta chain) derives from a study of CD8+CD57+ T cells in acquired aplastic anemia. Study details: Mean yield of DNA from sorted CD4+ and CD8+ cells was 2.5 to 4 ug. General study points: Fewer than 30 shared CD8+ CDR3s appeared highly expressed within patients' immunodominant clones.

V shed 5 bases, J shed 4 bases, and the junction held 13 bases outside the gene matches. Germline CDR1 and CDR2: DFQATT and SNEGSKA (reference sequence). CDR3 length: 15 amino acids. This clonotype was observed at least ten times. Antigen specificity is unknown. Genomic DNA acted as the template from which TCR beta VDJ combination and CDR3 sequence profiling were carried out. TCRdb re-analysed the reads in MiXCR, keeping a single row per CDR3 protein. This table has around 220,000 distinct CDR3 sequences, less than 60% appearing once. Flow cytometry had shown expanded CD8+CD57+ cells in the patients chosen for sequencing. Every one of the patients had aplastic anemia (severe, acquired). There was no therapy given to any patient before the blood sampling took place.

The chain uses TRBV20-1 and TRBJ1-1, with 7 bases that match TRBD1. This TCR came from a human donor with aplastic anemia. Sequenced: sorted CD4+, CD8+, or CD8+CD57+ T cells (not recorded which) from PBMCs. The CDR3 here is CSASNRGLGSTEAFF. CDR3 sequence (DNA): TGCAGTGCTTCCAACAGGGGATTAGGGAGCACTGAAGCTTTCTTT.